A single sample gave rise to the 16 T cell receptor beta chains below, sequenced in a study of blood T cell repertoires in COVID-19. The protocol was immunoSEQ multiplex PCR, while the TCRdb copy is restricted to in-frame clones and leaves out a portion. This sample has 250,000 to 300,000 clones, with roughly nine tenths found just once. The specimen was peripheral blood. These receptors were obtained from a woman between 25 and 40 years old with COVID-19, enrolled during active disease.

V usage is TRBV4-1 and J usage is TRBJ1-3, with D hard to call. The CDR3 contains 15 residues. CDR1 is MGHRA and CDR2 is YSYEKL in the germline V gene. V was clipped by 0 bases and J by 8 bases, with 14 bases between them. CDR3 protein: CASSQDPLGADTIYF. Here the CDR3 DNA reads TGCGCCAGCAGCCAAGATCCCCTAGGTGCGGACACCATATATTTT.

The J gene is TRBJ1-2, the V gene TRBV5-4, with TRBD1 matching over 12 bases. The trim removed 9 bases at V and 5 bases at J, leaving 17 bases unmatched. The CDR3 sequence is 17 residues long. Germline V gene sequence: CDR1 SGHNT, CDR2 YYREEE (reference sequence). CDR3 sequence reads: CANRPGTGGALKYGYTF. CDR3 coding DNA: TGTGCCAACAGACCCGGGACAGGGGGCGCCTTAAAGTATGGCTACACCTTC.

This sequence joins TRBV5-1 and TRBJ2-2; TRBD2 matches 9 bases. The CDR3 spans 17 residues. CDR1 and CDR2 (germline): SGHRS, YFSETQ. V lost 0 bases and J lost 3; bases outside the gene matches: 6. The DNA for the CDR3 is TGCGCCAGCAGCTTGGCCGTAGTAGCGGGGGACACCGGGGAGCTGTTTTTT. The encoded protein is CASSLAVVAGDTGELFF.

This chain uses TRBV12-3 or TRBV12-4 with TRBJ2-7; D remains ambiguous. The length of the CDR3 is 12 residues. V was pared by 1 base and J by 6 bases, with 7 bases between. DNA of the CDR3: TGTGCCAGCAGTTTAGTTGTGAGCGAGCAGTACTTC. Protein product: CASSLVVSEQYF.

The chain's CDR3 is CASSHGLYSPLHF. As DNA, the CDR3 is TGCGCCAGCAGTCACGGACTGTATTCACCCCTCCACTTT. V usage is TRBV23-1 and J usage is TRBJ1-6, with D unclear. Being an ORF, TRBV23-1 has a function that is uncertain. Trimming shortened V by 3 bases and J by 8 bases, and 8 bases separated the two germline ends. This CDR3 has 13 residues.

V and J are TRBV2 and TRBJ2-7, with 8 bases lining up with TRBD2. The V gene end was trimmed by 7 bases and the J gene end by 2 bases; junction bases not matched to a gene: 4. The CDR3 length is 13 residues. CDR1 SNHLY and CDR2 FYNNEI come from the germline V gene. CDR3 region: CASTGGTTYEQYF. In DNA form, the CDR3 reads TGTGCCAGCACGGGAGGGACTACCTACGAGCAGTACTTC. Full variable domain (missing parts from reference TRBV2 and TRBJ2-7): EPEVTQTPSHQVTQMGQEVILRCVPISNHLYFYWYRQILGQKVEFLVSFYNNEISEKSEIFDDQFSVERPDGSNFTLKIRSTKLEDSAMYFCASTGGTTYEQYFGPGTRLTVT.

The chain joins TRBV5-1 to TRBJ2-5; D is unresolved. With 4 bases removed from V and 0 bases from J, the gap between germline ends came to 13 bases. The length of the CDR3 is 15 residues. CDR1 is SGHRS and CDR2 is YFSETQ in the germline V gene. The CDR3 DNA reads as TGCGCCAGCAGCGCGAACAGACCAGACCAAGAGACCCAGTACTTC. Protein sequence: CASSANRPDQETQYF.

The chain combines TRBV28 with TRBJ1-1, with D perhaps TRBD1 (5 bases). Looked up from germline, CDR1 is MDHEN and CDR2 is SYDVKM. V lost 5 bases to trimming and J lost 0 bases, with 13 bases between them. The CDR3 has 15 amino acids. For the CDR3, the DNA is TGTGCCAGCAGTACCGGGGGACTTATGAACACTGAAGCTTTCTTT. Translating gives CASSTGGLMNTEAFF.

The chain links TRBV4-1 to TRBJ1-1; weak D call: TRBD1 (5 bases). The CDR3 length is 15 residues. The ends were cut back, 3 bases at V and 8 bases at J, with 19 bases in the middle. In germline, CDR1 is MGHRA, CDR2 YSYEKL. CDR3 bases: TGCGCCAGCAGCCAGGAGGGGACCCGGAGCTCCGAAGCTTTCTTT. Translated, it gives CASSQEGTRSSEAFF.

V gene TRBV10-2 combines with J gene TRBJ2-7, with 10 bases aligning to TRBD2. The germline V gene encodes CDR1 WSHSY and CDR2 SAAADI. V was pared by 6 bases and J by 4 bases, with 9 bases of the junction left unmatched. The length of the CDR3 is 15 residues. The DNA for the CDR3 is TGCGCCAGCAGAGACCTAAGCGGGGGGGAGTACGAGCAGTACTTC. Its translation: CASRDLSGGEYEQYF.

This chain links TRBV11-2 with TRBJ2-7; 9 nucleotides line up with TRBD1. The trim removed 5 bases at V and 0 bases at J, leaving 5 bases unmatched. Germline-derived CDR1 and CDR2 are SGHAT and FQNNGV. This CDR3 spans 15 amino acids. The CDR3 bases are TGTGCCAGCAGCCCGGGACAGGGATTCTCCTACGAGCAGTACTTC. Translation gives CASSPGQGFSYEQYF.

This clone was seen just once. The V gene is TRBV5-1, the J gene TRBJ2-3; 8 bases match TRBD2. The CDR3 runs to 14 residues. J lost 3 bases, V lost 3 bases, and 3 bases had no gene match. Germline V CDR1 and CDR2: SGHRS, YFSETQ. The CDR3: CASSSGGITDTQYF. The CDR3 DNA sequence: TGCGCCAGCAGCTCGGGGGGGATTACAGATACGCAGTATTTT.

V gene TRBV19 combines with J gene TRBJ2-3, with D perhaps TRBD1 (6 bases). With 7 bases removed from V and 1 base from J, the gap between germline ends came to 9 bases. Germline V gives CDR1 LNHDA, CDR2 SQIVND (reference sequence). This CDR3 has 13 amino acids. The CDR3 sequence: CASNRDGTDTQYF. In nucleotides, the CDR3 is TGTGCCAGTAACAGGGACGGCACAGATACGCAGTATTTT.

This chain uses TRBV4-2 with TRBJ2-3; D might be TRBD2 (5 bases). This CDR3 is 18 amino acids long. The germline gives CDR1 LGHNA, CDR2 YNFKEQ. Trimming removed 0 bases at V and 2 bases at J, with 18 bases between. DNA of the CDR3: TGTGCCAGCAGCCAAGAAACGGTTATCGGGGAGTTCACAGATACGCAGTATTTT. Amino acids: CASSQETVIGEFTDTQYF.

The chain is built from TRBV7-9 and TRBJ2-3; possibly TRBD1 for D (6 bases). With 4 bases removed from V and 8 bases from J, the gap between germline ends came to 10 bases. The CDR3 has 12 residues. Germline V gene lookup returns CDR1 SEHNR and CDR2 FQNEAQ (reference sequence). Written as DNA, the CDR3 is TGTGCCAGCAGCTCCGACAGGATTACGCAGTATTTT. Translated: CASSSDRITQYF.

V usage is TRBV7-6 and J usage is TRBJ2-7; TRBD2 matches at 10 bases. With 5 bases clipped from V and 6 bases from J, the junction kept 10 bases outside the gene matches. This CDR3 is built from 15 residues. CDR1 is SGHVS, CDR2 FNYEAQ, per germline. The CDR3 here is CASSLRSSGGGEQYF. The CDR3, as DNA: TGTGCCAGCAGCCTCCGGTCTAGCGGGGGCGGCGAGCAGTACTTC. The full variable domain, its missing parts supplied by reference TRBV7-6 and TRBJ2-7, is GAGVSQSPRYKVTKRGQDVALRCDPISGHVSLYWYRQALGQGPEFLTYFNYEAQQDKSGLPNDRFSAERPEGSISTLTIQRTEQRDSAMYRCASSLRSSGGGEQYFGPGTRLTVT.